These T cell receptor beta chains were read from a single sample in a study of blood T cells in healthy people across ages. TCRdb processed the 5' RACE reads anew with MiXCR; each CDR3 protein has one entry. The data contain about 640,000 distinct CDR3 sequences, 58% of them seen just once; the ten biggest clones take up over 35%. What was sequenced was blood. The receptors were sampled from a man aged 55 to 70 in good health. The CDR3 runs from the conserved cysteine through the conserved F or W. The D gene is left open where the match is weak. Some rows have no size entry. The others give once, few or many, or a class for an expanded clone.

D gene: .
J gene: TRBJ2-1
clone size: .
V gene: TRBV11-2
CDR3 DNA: TGTGCCAGTCTCGGCAATGAGCAGTTCTTC
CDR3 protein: CASLGNEQFF

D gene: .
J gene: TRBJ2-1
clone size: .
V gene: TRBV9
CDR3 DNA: TGTGCCAGCAGCGTAGGTGGGGGCCAGGGGAATGAGCAGTTCTTC
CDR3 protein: CASSVGGGQGNEQFF

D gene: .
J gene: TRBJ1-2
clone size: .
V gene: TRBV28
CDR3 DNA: TGTGCCAGCAGCCCGCAGGGGAGCTTGGTAAACTATGGCTACACCTTC
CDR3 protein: CASSPQGSLVNYGYTF

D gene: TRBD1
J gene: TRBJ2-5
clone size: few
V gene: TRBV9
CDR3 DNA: TGTGCCAGCAGCGTAGGCGCCATGGGGACAGGGGTCCAAGAGACCCAGTACTTC
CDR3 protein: CASSVGAMGTGVQETQYF

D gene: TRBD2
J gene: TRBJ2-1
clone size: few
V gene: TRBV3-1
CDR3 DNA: TGTGCCAGCACCGGGGGGGGCGGGGGGCCTCGCAATGAGCAGTTCTTC
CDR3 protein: CASTGGGGGPRNEQFF

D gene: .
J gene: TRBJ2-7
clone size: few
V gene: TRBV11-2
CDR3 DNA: TGTGCCAGCAGCTATGGACAGCCCAACGAGCAGTACTTC
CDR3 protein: CASSYGQPNEQYF

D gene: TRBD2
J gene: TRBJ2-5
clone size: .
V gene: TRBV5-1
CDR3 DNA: TGCGCCAGCAGCTTTTCCAGCGGGGGACTCCAAGAGACCCAGTACTTC
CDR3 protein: CASSFSSGGLQETQYF

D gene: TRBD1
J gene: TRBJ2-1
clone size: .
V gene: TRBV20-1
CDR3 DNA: TGCAGTGCTCAACGAGGGGGCGGTTACAATGAGCAGTTCTTC
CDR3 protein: CSAQRGGGYNEQFF

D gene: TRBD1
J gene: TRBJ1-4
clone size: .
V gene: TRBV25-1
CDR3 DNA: TGTGCCAGCAGTGACCCGGGACAGGGGGGCGAAAAGCTGTTTTTT
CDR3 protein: CASSDPGQGGEKLFF

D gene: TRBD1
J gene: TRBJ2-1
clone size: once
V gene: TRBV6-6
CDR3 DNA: TGTGCCAGCAGCCTCTCCGGGACAGCCTCCTACAATGAGCAGTTCTTC
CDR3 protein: CASSLSGTASYNEQFF

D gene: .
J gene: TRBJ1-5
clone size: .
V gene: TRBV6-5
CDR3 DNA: TGTGCCAGCAGTTACGGGGCAGGGCACAATCAGCCCCAGCATTTT
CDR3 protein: CASSYGAGHNQPQHF

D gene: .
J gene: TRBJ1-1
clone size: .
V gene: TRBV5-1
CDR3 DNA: TGCGCCAGCAGCTTCCAGGGAGAAACTGAAGCTTTCTTT
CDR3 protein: CASSFQGETEAFF

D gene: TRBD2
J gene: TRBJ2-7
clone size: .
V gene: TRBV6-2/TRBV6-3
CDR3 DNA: TGTGCCAGCAGACTAGCGGGGGTCTCATCGGGCTCCTACGAGCAGTACTTC
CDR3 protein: CASRLAGVSSGSYEQYF

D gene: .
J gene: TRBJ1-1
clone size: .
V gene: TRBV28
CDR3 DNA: TGTGCCAGCAGTCCCGGGGCAGGGGAGGGCCCTGAAGCTTTCTTT
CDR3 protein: CASSPGAGEGPEAFF

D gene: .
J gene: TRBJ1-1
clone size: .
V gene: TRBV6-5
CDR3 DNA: TGTGCCAGCAGCCCCGGTGGGGGGAGGGACACTGAAGCTTTCTTT
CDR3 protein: CASSPGGGRDTEAFF

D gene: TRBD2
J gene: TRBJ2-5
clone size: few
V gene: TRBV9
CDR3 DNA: TGTGCCAGCAGCGTAACCGGGACTAGCGCGGAGACCCAGTACTTC
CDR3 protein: CASSVTGTSAETQYF

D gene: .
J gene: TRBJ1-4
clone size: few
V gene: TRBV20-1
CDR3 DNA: TGCAGTGCTAGACCCGCAGGAATTAATGAAAAACTGTTTTTT
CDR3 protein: CSARPAGINEKLFF

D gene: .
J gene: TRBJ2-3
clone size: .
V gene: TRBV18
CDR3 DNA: TGTGCCAGCTCACCAGCGTTAGCGCGGCGAGCAGATACGCAGTATTTT
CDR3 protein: CASSPALARRADTQYF

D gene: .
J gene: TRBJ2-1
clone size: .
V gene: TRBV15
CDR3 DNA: TGTGCCACCAGCAGAGATCCCCGGGGGGCCCACAATGAGCAGTTCTTC
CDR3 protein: CATSRDPRGAHNEQFF

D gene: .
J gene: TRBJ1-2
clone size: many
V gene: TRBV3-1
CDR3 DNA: TGTGCCAGCAGCCGGGGGGGCTATGGCTACACCTTC
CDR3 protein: CASSRGGYGYTF

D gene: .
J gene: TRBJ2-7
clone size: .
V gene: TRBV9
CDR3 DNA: TGTGCCAGCAGCACCCAGGGGTCCTTCTCCTACGAGCAGTACTTC
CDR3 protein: CASSTQGSFSYEQYF

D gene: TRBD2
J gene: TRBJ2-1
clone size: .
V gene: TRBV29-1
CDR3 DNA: TGCAGCGTGAGCGGGACTCTCGCCGATGAGCAGTTCTTC
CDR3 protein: CSVSGTLADEQFF

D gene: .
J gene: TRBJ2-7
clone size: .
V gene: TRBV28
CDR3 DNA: TGTGCCACCTTTCCTGGGACATCGGTCGCCAATGAGCAGTACTTC
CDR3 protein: CATFPGTSVANEQYF

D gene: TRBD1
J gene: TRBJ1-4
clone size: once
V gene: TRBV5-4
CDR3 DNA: TGTGCCAGCAGCTTGGCCGGGACAGATGAAAAACTGTTTTTT
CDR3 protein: CASSLAGTDEKLFF

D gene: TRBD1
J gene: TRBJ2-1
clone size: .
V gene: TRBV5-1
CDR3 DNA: TGCGCCAGCAGCTTGGGGACAGGGGGTGTCGATGAGCAGTTCTTC
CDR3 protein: CASSLGTGGVDEQFF

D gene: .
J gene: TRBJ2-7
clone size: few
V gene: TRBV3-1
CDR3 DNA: TGTGCCAGCAGCCGGGAGAAGGAAGCGGACGAGCAGTACTTC
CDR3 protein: CASSREKEADEQYF

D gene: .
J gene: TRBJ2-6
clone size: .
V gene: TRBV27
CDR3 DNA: TGTGCCAGCAGTTTACGGGACGTAACGAGGTCTGGGGCCAACGTCCTGACTTTC
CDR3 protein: CASSLRDVTRSGANVLTF

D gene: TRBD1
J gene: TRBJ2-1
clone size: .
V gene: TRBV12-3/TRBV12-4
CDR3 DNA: TGTGCCAGCAGCTCTCAGGGGGCTAGCAACCATGAGCAGTTCTTC
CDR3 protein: CASSSQGASNHEQFF

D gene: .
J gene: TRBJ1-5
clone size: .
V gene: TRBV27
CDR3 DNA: TGTGCCAGCAGTTTAAGTCGGGACCCTGGCAATCAGCCCCAGCATTTT
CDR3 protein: CASSLSRDPGNQPQHF

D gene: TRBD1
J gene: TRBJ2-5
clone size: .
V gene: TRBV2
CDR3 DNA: TGTGCCAGCACTCGGCTTGGGGGACAGGGCCCCAATGAGCAGTACTTC
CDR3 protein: CASTRLGGQGPNEQYF

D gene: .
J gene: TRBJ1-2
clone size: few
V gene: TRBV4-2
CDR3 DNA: TGTGCCAGCAGCCAAGGTCGTGACAGAGGGTGCGGCTACACCTTC
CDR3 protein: CASSQGRDRGCGYTF

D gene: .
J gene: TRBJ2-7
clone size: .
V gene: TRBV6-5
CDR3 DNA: TGTGCCAGCAGTTACTCGTTTATACTTGGTAGGTACGAGCAGTACTTC
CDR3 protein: CASSYSFILGRYEQYF

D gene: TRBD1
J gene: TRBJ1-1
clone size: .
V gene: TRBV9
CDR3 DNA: TGTGCCAGCAGCGCCGCGTACCCTCGAGTGGGGACAGGGCGGTTGAACACTGAAGCTTTCTTT
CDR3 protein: CASSAAYPRVGTGRLNTEAFF

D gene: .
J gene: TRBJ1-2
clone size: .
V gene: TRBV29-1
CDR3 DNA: TGCAGCGTTGAAGATCATGGCTATGGCTACACCTTC
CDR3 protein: CSVEDHGYGYTF

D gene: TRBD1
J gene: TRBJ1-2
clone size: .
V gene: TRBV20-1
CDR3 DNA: TGCAGTGCTGCAGGGACAGCTGGCTACACCTTC
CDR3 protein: CSAAGTAGYTF

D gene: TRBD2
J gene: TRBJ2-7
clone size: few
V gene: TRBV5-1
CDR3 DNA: TGCGCCAGCAGCTGGGCGGGGGTCTACGAGCAGTACTTC
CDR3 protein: CASSWAGVYEQYF

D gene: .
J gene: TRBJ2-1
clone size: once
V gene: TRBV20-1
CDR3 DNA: TGCAGCGCCCGTCGACAGGATTTAAGCAATGAGCAGTTCTTC
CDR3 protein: CSARRQDLSNEQFF

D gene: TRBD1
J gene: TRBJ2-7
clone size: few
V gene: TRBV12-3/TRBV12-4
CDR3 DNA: TGTGCCAGCAGCCCGGACAGGGCAACCTCCTACGAGCAGTACTTC
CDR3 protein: CASSPDRATSYEQYF

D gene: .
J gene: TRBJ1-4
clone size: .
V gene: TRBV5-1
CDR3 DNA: TGCGCCAGCAGCTTGGAGGGACCCGGGGGAAATGAAAAACTGTTTTTT
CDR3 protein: CASSLEGPGGNEKLFF

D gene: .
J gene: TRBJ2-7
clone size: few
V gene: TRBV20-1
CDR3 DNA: TGCAGTGCTAGTGCGAGTGTGGGGTACTTC
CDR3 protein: CSASASVGYF

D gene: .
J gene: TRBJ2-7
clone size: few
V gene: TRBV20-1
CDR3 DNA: TGCAGTGCTAGACCTAACTTATACGAGCAGTACTTC
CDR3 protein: CSARPNLYEQYF

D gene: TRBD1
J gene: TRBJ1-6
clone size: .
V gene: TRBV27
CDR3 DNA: TGTGCCAGCAGTTTTGGGGTAGGGCAGGGGGCTAGGTCACCCCTCCACTTT
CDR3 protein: CASSFGVGQGARSPLHF

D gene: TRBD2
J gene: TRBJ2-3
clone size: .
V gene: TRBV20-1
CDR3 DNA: TGCAGTGTTAAGCTCTTTGCGGGGGGCCCTCTCACAGATACGCAGTATTTT
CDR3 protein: CSVKLFAGGPLTDTQYF

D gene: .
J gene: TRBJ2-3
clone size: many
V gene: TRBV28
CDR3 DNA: TGTGCCAGCAGTTCGCCCCTCAGCACAGATACGCAGTATTTT
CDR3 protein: CASSSPLSTDTQYF

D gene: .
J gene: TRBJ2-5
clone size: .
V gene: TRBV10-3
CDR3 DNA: TGTGCCATCAGGGGTCCCGGGATCCAAGAGACCCAGTACTTC
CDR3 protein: CAIRGPGIQETQYF

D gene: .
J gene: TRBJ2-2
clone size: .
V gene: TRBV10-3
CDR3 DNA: TGTGCCATCAGTGCTGAGGCCGACACCGGGGAGCTGTTTTTT
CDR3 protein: CAISAEADTGELFF

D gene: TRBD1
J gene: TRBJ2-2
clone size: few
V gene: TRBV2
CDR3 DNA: TGTGCCAGCAGTCTAACAGGGGTTGACACCGGGGAGCTGTTTTTT
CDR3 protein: CASSLTGVDTGELFF

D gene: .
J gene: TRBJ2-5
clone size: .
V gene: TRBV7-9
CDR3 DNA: TGTGCCAGCAGCAGGGGGGACAGCCAAGAGACCCAGTACTTC
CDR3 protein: CASSRGDSQETQYF

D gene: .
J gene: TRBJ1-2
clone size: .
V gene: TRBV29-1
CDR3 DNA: TGTAGCGCGGTGGAAAACGAGGGCTACACCTTC
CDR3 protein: CSAVENEGYTF

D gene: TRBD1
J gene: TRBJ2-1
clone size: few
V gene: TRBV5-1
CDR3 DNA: TGCGCCAGCAGCCCCGGGACAGAAGGCACTGAGCAGTTCTTC
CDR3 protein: CASSPGTEGTEQFF

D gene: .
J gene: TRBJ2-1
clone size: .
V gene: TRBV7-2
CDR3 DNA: TGTGCCAGCAGCGATCGCCGGAGCGGAGAGACCCAGTTCTTC
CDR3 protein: CASSDRRSGETQFF

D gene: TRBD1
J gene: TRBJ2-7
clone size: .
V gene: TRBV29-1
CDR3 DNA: TGCAGCGTTGTCCGGACAGGGGTCTCCTACGAGCAGTACTTC
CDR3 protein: CSVVRTGVSYEQYF

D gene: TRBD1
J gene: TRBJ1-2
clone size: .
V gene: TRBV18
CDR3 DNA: TGTGCCAGCTCACCCGGGACAGGGATTAAGGGCTACACCTTC
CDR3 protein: CASSPGTGIKGYTF

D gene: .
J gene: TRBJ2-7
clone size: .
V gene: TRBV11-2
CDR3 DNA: TGTGCCAGCAGCTTGGGACCGGCTCGCTCCTACGAGCAGTACTTC
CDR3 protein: CASSLGPARSYEQYF

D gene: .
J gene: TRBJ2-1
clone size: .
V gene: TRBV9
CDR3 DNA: TGTGCCAGCAGCGTAGATGTGGGGGGGGCAGGGGACAGAATCTACAATGAGCAGTTCTTC
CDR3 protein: CASSVDVGGAGDRIYNEQFF

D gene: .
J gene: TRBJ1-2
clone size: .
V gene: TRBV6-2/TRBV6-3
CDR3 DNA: TGTGCCAGCAGCGGCCTCGTGAGCTACACCTTC
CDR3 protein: CASSGLVSYTF

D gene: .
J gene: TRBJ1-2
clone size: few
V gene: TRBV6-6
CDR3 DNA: TGTGCCAGCAGTTACGATTCCCAGGGTAACTATGGCTACACCTTC
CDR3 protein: CASSYDSQGNYGYTF

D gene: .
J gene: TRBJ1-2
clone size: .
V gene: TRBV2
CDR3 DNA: TGTGCCAGCAACCCGGGACGGGACTATGGCTACACCTTC
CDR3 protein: CASNPGRDYGYTF

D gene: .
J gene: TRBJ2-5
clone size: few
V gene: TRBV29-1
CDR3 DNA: TGCACCATACAGTACCAAGAGACCCAGTACTTC
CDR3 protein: CTIQYQETQYF

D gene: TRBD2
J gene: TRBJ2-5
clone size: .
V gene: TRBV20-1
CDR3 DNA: TGCAGTGCAATATCCGGGACTACCAGCGGGGGGTTCAAGGAAGAGACCCAGTACTTC
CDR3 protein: CSAISGTTSGGFKEETQYF